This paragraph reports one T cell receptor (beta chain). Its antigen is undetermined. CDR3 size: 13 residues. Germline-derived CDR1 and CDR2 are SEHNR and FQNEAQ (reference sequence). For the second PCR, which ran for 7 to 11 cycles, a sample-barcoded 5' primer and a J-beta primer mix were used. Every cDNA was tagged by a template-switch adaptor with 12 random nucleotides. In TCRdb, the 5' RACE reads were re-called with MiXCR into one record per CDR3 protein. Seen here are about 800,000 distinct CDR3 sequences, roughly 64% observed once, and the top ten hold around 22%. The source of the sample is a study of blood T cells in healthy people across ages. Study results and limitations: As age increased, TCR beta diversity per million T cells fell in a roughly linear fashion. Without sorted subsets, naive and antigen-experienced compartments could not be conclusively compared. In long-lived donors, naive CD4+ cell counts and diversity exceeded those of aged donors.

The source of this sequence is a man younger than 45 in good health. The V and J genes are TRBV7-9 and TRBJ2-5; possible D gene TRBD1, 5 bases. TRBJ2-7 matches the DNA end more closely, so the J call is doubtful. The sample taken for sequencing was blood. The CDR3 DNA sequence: TGTGCCAGCAGCTCCCCAGGGTTCCACGAGCAGTACTTC. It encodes CASSSPGFHEQYF.